The entry that follows covers one T cell receptor beta chain sequence. Data came from immunoSEQ multiplex PCR; TCRdb stores just in-frame clones and leaves some out. The profile covers roughly 93,000 clones, with roughly 89% appearing a single time and over 8.5% taken by the ten largest. This sample was included in a study of control samples from healthy donors and cancer patients. The sequence came from a woman aged 50 to 60 with colorectal cancer. Sequenced input: PBMCs.

The DNA of the CDR3 is TGCACCAGCAGCCAAGATCTAGCGGGGGGCGCTGGGATCCTTTACGAGCAGTACGTC. The encoded protein is CTSSQDLAGGAGILYEQYV. The rearrangement links TRBV1 to TRBJ2-7; the table's D call, TRBD2, has no DNA check behind it. TRBV1 is tagged as a pseudogene. The CDR3 extends over 19 amino acids.